The source of this T cell receptor beta chain is a study of graft-versus-host responses after intestinal transplantation. Study details: Multivisceral, liver-intestinal, or isolated intestinal transplants were given to recipients. Anti-thymocyte globulin induction preceded around 3 years of tacrolimus and steroid maintenance in all recipients.

This clone was detected once. The protocol was immunoSEQ multiplex PCR, while the TCRdb copy is restricted to in-frame clones and leaves out a portion. Here the sample spans approximately 37,000 clones, roughly 91% being singletons. The junction had 8 bases not matched to a gene; V was cut back by 4 bases and J by 2 bases. The CDR3 covers 15 residues. Germline assignment: CDR1 SGHAT and CDR2 FQNNGV. The sequences come from PBMCs, collected 260 to 280 days after transplant. The chain couples TRBV11-2 to TRBJ2-7; 7 bases line up with TRBD2. This TCR came from a human patient who received an intestinal transplant, so some T cells may come from the graft donor. The CDR3: CASSSHAAGAYEQYF. The CDR3 DNA sequence: TGTGCCAGCAGCTCGCATGCTGCGGGGGCCTACGAGCAGTACTTC.